The 23 T cell receptor beta chains below come from one sample, sequenced in a study of T-cell reconstitution after alpha-beta-depleted transplantation in children. It was with unique molecular identifiers that the TCRbeta library was prepared. TCRdb passed the PCR reads through MiXCR, listing each CDR3 protein once. The table has hundreds of thousands of distinct CDR3 sequences, 16% seen once. Material: PBMCs, mostly from graft donor cells, obtained 360 days after TCRalphabeta/CD19-depleted stem cell transplant. These receptors all come from a male patient aged 5 to 17 who had a stem cell transplant for acute lymphoblastic leukemia, so the T cells may come from the graft donor.

This clonotype was counted between two and nine times. The CDR3 DNA sequence: TGTGCCAGCACCCTTCTCTCGGCTAGCGGGAGGAGAGATACGCAGTATTTT. Its translation: CASTLLSASGRRDTQYF. The rearrangement uses TRBV27 and TRBJ2-3; 11 bases map to TRBD2. The CDR3 runs to 17 residues. V shed 7 bases and J 5 bases; nucleotides not matched to a gene: 14. The V gene's germline CDR1 is MNHEY and CDR2 SMNVEV (reference sequence).

The genes are TRBV4-1 and TRBJ1-1; D perhaps matches TRBD1 (5 bases). The CDR3 length is 17 residues. CDR1 is MGHRA and CDR2 is YSYEKL in the germline V gene. The germline V and J ends were trimmed by 0 bases and 0 bases, with 14 bases remaining between them. The CDR3 sequence is CASSQDRGMPMNTEAFF. CDR3 in DNA: TGCGCCAGCAGCCAAGATCGGGGGATGCCGATGAACACTGAAGCTTTCTTT.

This clonotype was found a few times. V usage is TRBV18 and J usage is TRBJ2-5, with TRBD2 matching over 7 bases. The CDR3 is made up of 14 amino acids. Germline values: CDR1 KGHSH, CDR2 LQKENI. The junction had 6 bases not matched to a gene; V was cut back by 4 bases and J by 4 bases. The CDR3, as DNA: TGTGCCAGCTCACGTGGACTAGGCGGAGAGACCCAGTACTTC. Translating gives CASSRGLGGETQYF.

This clonotype occurred a few times. V and J are TRBV4-1 and TRBJ2-3, with D perhaps matching TRBD1 or TRBD2 (5 bases each). This CDR3 comprises 16 residues. Germline-derived CDR1 and CDR2 are MGHRA and YSYEKL. V lost 1 base and J lost 2, with 13 bases in between. CDR3 loop: CASSQVPGPPTDTQYF. CDR3 nucleotide sequence: TGCGCCAGCAGCCAAGTTCCGGGACCACCCACAGATACGCAGTATTTT.

Comments on this clonotype: Mismatch with germline at one junction end may stem from a read error. This chain links TRBV20-1 with TRBJ2-3; 11 nucleotides line up with TRBD2. Germline loops: CDR1 DFQATT, CDR2 SNEGSKA (reference sequence). The CDR3 runs to 16 residues. The CDR3 is CCAPRLAGSITDTQYF. For the CDR3, the DNA is TGCTGTGCTCCCCGACTAGCGGGGAGTATCACAGATACGCAGTATTTT.

This chain joins TRBV12-3 or TRBV12-4 and TRBJ2-2; possibly TRBD2 for D (5 bases). The V end lost 6 bases, the J end lost 4 bases, and 9 bases lay between the germline ends. The CDR3 runs to 13 residues. The CDR3 region has the DNA TGTGCCAGCAGGCGGGTCGGCACCGGGGAGCTGTTTTTT. Translated, it gives CASRRVGTGELFF.

This rearrangement joins TRBV6-5 to TRBJ2-1; D possibly corresponds to TRBD1 (5 bases). The germline gives CDR1 MNHEY, CDR2 SVGAGI. V shed 0 bases and J shed 4 bases, with 13 bases lying between them. The CDR3 spans 16 residues. CDR3 in amino acids: CASSYSRYRTYNEQFF. CDR3 sequence (DNA): TGTGCCAGCAGTTACTCGAGGTACAGGACGTACAATGAGCAGTTCTTC.

There are a few counts of this clonotype. The rearrangement links TRBV28 to TRBJ2-2; perhaps TRBD2 as D (6 bases). This CDR3 contains 15 residues. The germline CDR1 and CDR2 sequences are MDHEN and SYDVKM. V lost 1 base and J 5 bases, leaving 11 bases between the germline ends. This CDR3 is CASSLYGGGTGELFF. CDR3 sequence (DNA): TGTGCCAGCAGTTTATACGGAGGAGGGACCGGGGAGCTGTTTTTT.

The rearrangement uses TRBV4-1 and TRBJ1-1; 8 bases are a match to TRBD1. The ends lost 4 bases at V and 0 bases at J; junction bases unmatched: 13. The CDR3 contains 18 residues. In germline, CDR1 is MGHRA, CDR2 YSYEKL. CDR3: CASSPPGQVFPMNTEAFF. The CDR3 DNA is TGCGCCAGCAGCCCGCCGGGACAGGTATTTCCCATGAACACTGAAGCTTTCTTT.

This clonotype was seen ten or more times. V usage is TRBV4-2 and J usage is TRBJ2-5; no reliable D call. Trimming left V 1 base short and J 4 bases short, with 7 bases between. This CDR3 spans 13 amino acids. Germline CDR1 reads LGHNA; CDR2 reads YNFKEQ. CDR3 in DNA: TGTGCCAGCAGCCAAGCCCCCCCAGAGACCCAGTACTTC. Its protein is CASSQAPPETQYF.

V usage is TRBV7-9 and J usage is TRBJ2-7, with D possibly being TRBD2 (6 bases). Trimming removed 5 bases from V and 6 bases from J, with 20 bases in between. The CDR3 is 15 amino acids. The germline CDR1 and CDR2 sequences are SEHNR and FQNEAQ (reference sequence). The CDR3: CASSPRGLQGLEQYF. In DNA form, the CDR3 reads TGTGCCAGCAGCCCAAGGGGACTCCAGGGCCTCGAGCAGTACTTC.

The table lists this clonotype with many counts. This rearrangement joins TRBV5-1 to TRBJ1-1; D not certain. The V end was cut by 7 bases, the J end by 0 bases, with 10 bases between. This CDR3 has 13 residues. Germline lookup yields CDR1 SGHRS and CDR2 YFSETQ. The CDR3 sequence: CASALTVNTEAFF. The CDR3 nucleotides read TGCGCCAGCGCCCTGACGGTGAACACTGAAGCTTTCTTT. The whole variable domain, remainder taken from reference TRBV5-1 and TRBJ1-1, is KAGVTQTPRYLIKTRGQQVTLSCSPISGHRSVSWYQQTPGQGLQFLFEYFSETQRNKGNFPGRFSGRQFSNSRSEMNVSTLELGDSALYLCASALTVNTEAFFGQGTRLTVV.

This clonotype has only a few counts. This chain's CDR3 is CATSDTSGRAYGEQFF. The CDR3, as DNA: TGTGCCACCAGTGATACAAGCGGGAGGGCCTACGGTGAGCAGTTCTTC. This chain connects TRBV24-1 to TRBJ2-1, with 10 bases fitting TRBD2. The CDR3 has 16 residues. The germline V gene has CDR1 KGHDR and CDR2 SFDVKD. V was clipped by 3 bases and J by 9 bases; unmatched bases: 10.

The V gene is TRBV5-1, the J gene TRBJ2-7; unclear D gene. From germline, CDR1 is SGHRS and CDR2 YFSETQ. V lost 2 bases to trimming and J lost 4 bases, with 10 bases between them. The CDR3 length is 13 residues. In DNA form, the CDR3 reads TGCGCCAGCAGCTTCGACTCCCCATACGAGCAGTACTTC. The encoded protein is CASSFDSPYEQYF.

V and J are TRBV5-1 and TRBJ1-5, with 9 bases fitting TRBD1. The trim removed 0 bases at V and 6 bases at J, leaving 4 bases unmatched. The length of the CDR3 is 15 residues. Germline V gene sequence: CDR1 SGHRS, CDR2 YFSETQ. The CDR3 DNA is TGCGCCAGCAGCTTGGGTACAGGGGGCCGTCAGCCCCAGCATTTT. Its protein product is CASSLGTGGRQPQHF. Drawing the rest from reference TRBV5-1 and TRBJ1-5, the complete variable domain is KAGVTQTPRYLIKTRGQQVTLSCSPISGHRSVSWYQQTPGQGLQFLFEYFSETQRNKGNFPGRFSGRQFSNSRSEMNVSTLELGDSALYLCASSLGTGGRQPQHFGDGTRLSIL.

The rearrangement links TRBV6-5 to TRBJ2-1, with 7 positions matching TRBD2. CDR3 length equals 16 residues. Germline assignment: CDR1 MNHEY and CDR2 SVGAGI. With 6 bases clipped from V and 7 bases from J, the junction kept 15 bases outside the gene matches. The CDR3 sequence is CASRVTSKTSLNEQFF. CDR3 in DNA: TGTGCCAGCAGAGTTACGTCGAAGACTAGCCTTAATGAGCAGTTCTTC.

This clonotype was seen a handful of times. The J gene is TRBJ1-1, the V gene TRBV5-5; D possibly corresponds to TRBD1 (5 bases). CDR1 and CDR2 from the germline V gene are SGHKS and YYEKEE (reference sequence). Between the trimmed V and J ends, which lost 0 bases and 3 bases, there was a span of 6 bases. There are 13 residues in the CDR3. As DNA, the CDR3 is TGTGCCAGCAGCTTGGGGGACTACACTGAAGCTTTCTTT. Translated: CASSLGDYTEAFF.

Only a few counts were recorded for this clonotype. The V call is TRBV27, the J call TRBJ2-7; D gene unclear. This CDR3 has 14 residues. V was pared by 1 base and J by 1 base, with 8 bases between. The V gene's germline CDR1 is MNHEY and CDR2 SMNVEV (reference sequence). In DNA, the CDR3 is TGTGCCAGCAGTTTATTCGCTGGGTCCTACGAGCAGTACTTC. As protein: CASSLFAGSYEQYF.

This clonotype was seen only a few times. Its ends do not fully match the called genes, so a read error is possible. J is TRBJ2-5 and V is TRBV10-3; D ambiguous. The CDR3 is 12 residues long. Germline V lookup: CDR1 ENHRY, CDR2 SYGVKD. As DNA, the CDR3 is TGTGCCATCAGTGAGCCCGGTCGAATGTCGGGCTTC. Its protein product is CAISEPGRMSGF.

The chain carries TRBV5-1 and TRBJ2-1, with 8 bases lining up with TRBD2. There are 14 residues in the CDR3. Germline V CDR1 and CDR2: SGHRS, YFSETQ. V trimming: 7 bases; J trimming: 4 bases; junction bases outside the gene matches: 7. CDR3: CASQGTRGYNEQFF. CDR3 DNA: TGCGCCAGCCAGGGGACTAGGGGGTACAATGAGCAGTTCTTC.

At least ten counts were recorded for this clonotype. This rearrangement joins TRBV7-8 to TRBJ1-5; D remains ambiguous. The V end was cut by 1 base, the J end by 4 bases, with 5 bases between. Per germline, CDR1 SGHVS and CDR2 FQNEAQ. This CDR3 contains 13 residues. The CDR3 region has the DNA TGTGCCAGCAGCTTAGACCCAAATCAGCCCCAGCATTTT. Translation gives CASSLDPNQPQHF.

Remarks on this clonotype: The junction departs from germline at one end; a sequencing error may be responsible. The chain carries TRBV5-1 and TRBJ2-7; 13 nucleotides line up with TRBD2. The CDR3 extends over 13 amino acids. Per germline, CDR1 SGHRS and CDR2 YFSETQ. CDR3: CASSLATGLAGEF. DNA for the CDR3: TGCGCCAGCAGCTTGGCCACTGGACTAGCGGGGGAATTC.

The rearrangement joins TRBV7-2 to TRBJ2-5; D is uncertain. This CDR3 has 13 residues. V was shortened by 3 bases and J by 5 bases, with 10 bases between the two germline ends. The germline gives CDR1 SGHTA, CDR2 FQGNSA. CDR3 coding DNA: TGTGCCAGCAGCTTTGGGATCGGGGAGACCCAGTACTTC. It codes for CASSFGIGETQYF. The full variable domain, in which reference TRBV7-2 and TRBJ2-5 provide the parts outside the CDR3, is GAGVSQSPSNKVTEKGKDVELRCDPISGHTALYWYRQSLGQGLEFLIYFQGNSAPDKSGLPSDRFSAERTGGSVSTLTIQRTQQEDSAVYLCASSFGIGETQYFGPGTRLLVL.